This TCR beta chain was identified during a study of blood T cell repertoires in COVID-19. Study-wide background: From T cells, B-cell-depleted T cells, or PBMCs came the material, which was cDNA or gDNA.

This CDR3 comprises 13 residues. The V and J ends lost 5 bases and 6 bases, in that order; junction bases with no gene match: 5. Per the germline V gene, CDR1 is MNHEY and CDR2 is SVGAGI. Only in-frame clones appear in the TCRdb table, and some are missing; sequencing was by immunoSEQ multiplex PCR. The table lists 180,000 or so clones, 86% of them singletons. The receptor was derived from a woman in her 30s with active or convalescent COVID-19. V usage is TRBV6-5 and J usage is TRBJ1-2, with TRBD1 matching over 8 bases. Source material: peripheral blood. CDR3 loop: CASSRTGIHGYTF. The CDR3 coding sequence is TGTGCCAGCAGTCGGACAGGGATTCATGGCTACACCTTC.